The 10 T cell receptor beta chains below come from one sample, sequenced in a study of blood T cell repertoires in COVID-19. The data were produced by immunoSEQ multiplex PCR, yet TCRdb's version contains in-frame clones alone and is incomplete. The data show some 59,000 clones, with around four fifths seen just once and approximately 21% held by the top ten. The sample comprised peripheral blood. The receptors were gathered from a man aged 30 to 45 with COVID-19, enrolled during active disease.

The V call is TRBV19, the J call TRBJ1-1, with 12 bases fitting TRBD1. Germline loops: CDR1 LNHDA, CDR2 SQIVND (reference sequence). This CDR3 has 16 amino acids. Losses at the gene ends were 6 bases for V and 1 base for J; bases not matched to a gene: 6. CDR3 residues: CASRTGTGGGNTEAFF. The CDR3 DNA is TGTGCCAGTAGGACCGGGACAGGGGGCGGGAACACTGAAGCTTTCTTT.

This rearrangement joins TRBV19 to TRBJ2-1; 11 bases map to TRBD2. From germline, CDR1 is LNHDA and CDR2 SQIVND (reference sequence). The CDR3 spans 16 residues. The V gene end was trimmed by 5 bases and the J gene end by 6 bases; junction bases not matched to a gene: 9. In DNA, the CDR3 is TGTGCCAGTAGTGAAATAACTAGCGGGAGAGGCAATGAGCAGTTCTTC. This translates into CASSEITSGRGNEQFF.

This rearrangement joins TRBV4-3 to TRBJ2-6; D gene unclear. The CDR3 length is 16 residues. With 0 bases removed from V and 0 bases from J, the gap between germline ends came to 6 bases. The germline CDR1 and CDR2 sequences are LGHNA and YSLEER. The CDR3: CASSQEGPSGANVLTF. CDR3 DNA sequence: TGCGCCAGCAGCCAAGAGGGCCCCTCTGGGGCCAACGTCCTGACTTTC.

This chain joins TRBV5-6 and TRBJ1-2, with D tentatively TRBD1 (5 bases). The V end lost 0 bases, the J end lost 7 bases, and 16 bases lay between the germline ends. CDR3 length: 15 residues. Per the germline V gene, CDR1 is SGHDT and CDR2 is YYEEEE. The CDR3 loop reads CASSLVVQGKSGYTF. The DNA of the CDR3 is TGTGCCAGCAGCTTGGTAGTTCAGGGAAAGTCTGGCTACACCTTC.

The chain has TRBV12-3 or TRBV12-4 and TRBJ1-1, with D unclear. The length of the CDR3 is 13 residues. Trimming left V 3 bases short and J 1 base short, with 6 bases between. The CDR3 region is CASSFGSNTEAFF. The CDR3, as DNA: TGTGCCAGCAGTTTCGGGTCGAACACTGAAGCTTTCTTT.

The rearrangement links TRBV5-1 to TRBJ2-2; TRBD2 aligns across 8 bases. V dropped 2 bases and J dropped 7; count of bases not matched to a gene: 10. In germline, CDR1 is SGHRS, CDR2 YFSETQ. The CDR3 spans 16 residues. The CDR3 nucleotides read TGCGCCAGCAGCTTTACAGCGGGAGAGGGTGGCGGGGAGCTGTTTTTT. This gives the protein CASSFTAGEGGGELFF.

The chain uses TRBV2 and TRBJ2-5, with 7 bases that match TRBD1. Losses at the gene ends were 6 bases for V and 3 bases for J; bases not matched to a gene: 4. Germline V gene sequence: CDR1 SNHLY, CDR2 FYNNEI. This CDR3 has 13 residues. The CDR3 protein is CASRPGTEETQYF. The CDR3 DNA reads as TGTGCCAGCAGACCCGGGACAGAAGAGACCCAGTACTTC.

Only one count was recorded for this clone. V and J are TRBV29-1 and TRBJ2-3, with 7 bases identical to TRBD1. The CDR3 runs 16 residues. The germline V gene has CDR1 SQVTM and CDR2 ANQGSEA. Trimming took 1 base from V and 6 from J; bases not matched to a gene: 13. The CDR3 DNA reads TGCAGCGTTGAAGTCTGGACAGGTAGAGTAGGGGATACGCAGTATTTT. It specifies CSVEVWTGRVGDTQYF.

V is TRBV7-8 and J is TRBJ1-6; no firm D call. V was shortened by 2 bases and J by 0 bases, with 8 bases between the two germline ends. CDR3 length equals 16 residues. Germline V gene data show CDR1 as SGHVS and CDR2 as FQNEAQ. The CDR3 region is CASSLSKSSYNSPLHF. Written as DNA, the CDR3 is TGTGCCAGCAGCTTATCCAAGAGCTCCTATAATTCACCCCTCCACTTT.

This clone was picked up a small number of times. The V and J genes are TRBV2 and TRBJ2-7; TRBD1 might be the D (5 bases). Per the germline V gene, CDR1 is SNHLY and CDR2 is FYNNEI. The CDR3 spans 14 residues. V dropped 8 bases and J dropped 2 bases, with 16 bases sitting between them. CDR3 residues: CASVGTGQPYEQYF. The DNA for the CDR3 is TGTGCCAGCGTGGGCACAGGACAACCCTACGAGCAGTACTTC.